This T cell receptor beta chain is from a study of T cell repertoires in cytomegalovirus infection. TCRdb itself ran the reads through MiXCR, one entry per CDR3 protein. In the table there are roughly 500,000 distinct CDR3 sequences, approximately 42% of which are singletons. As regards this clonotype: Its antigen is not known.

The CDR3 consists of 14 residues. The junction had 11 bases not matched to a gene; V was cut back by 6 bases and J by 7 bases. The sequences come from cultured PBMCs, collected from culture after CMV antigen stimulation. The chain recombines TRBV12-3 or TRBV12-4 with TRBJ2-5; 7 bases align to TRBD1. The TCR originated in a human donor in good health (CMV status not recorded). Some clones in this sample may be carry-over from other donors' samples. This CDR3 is CASSATRGPTTQYF. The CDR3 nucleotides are TGTGCCAGCAGCGCAACTAGGGGGCCGACGACCCAGTACTTC.